What follows are 25 T cell receptor beta chains derived from one specimen sequenced in a study of control samples from healthy donors and cancer patients. The table came from immunoSEQ multiplex PCR; TCRdb's copy has only in-frame clones and leaves some out. The sample comprises about 250,000 clones, about four fifths of which are singletons, and 13% rests with the top ten. Specimen: PBMCs. These TCRs come from a woman aged 60-75 years with lung cancer.

This clone was seen only a few times. This sequence joins TRBV5-4 and TRBJ2-1, with TRBD2 matching 13 bases. The ends lost 4 bases at V and 7 bases at J; junction bases unmatched: 8. Per the germline V gene, CDR1 is SGHNT and CDR2 is YYREEE (reference sequence). The CDR3 consists of 16 residues. CDR3 sequence: CASSPAGTSGVNEQFF. The DNA for the CDR3 is TGTGCCAGCAGCCCCGCCGGGACTAGCGGGGTAAATGAGCAGTTCTTC.

CDR3 bases: TGCGCCAGCAGCCTAAGGACTATTGGGCTAGCGGAGATAAACACCGGGGAGCTGTTTTTT. This codes for CASSLRTIGLAEINTGELFF. This chain links TRBV5-1 with TRBJ2-2; 7 nucleotides agree with TRBD2. Trimming took 4 bases from V and 2 from J; bases not matched to a gene: 20. This CDR3 comprises 20 residues. Germline V gives CDR1 SGHRS, CDR2 YFSETQ. Full variable domain (missing parts from reference TRBV5-1 and TRBJ2-2): KAGVTQTPRYLIKTRGQQVTLSCSPISGHRSVSWYQQTPGQGLQFLFEYFSETQRNKGNFPGRFSGRQFSNSRSEMNVSTLELGDSALYLCASSLRTIGLAEINTGELFFGEGSRLTVL.

The V and J genes are TRBV3-1 (or the pseudogene TRBV3-2) and TRBJ1-1, with no clear D. V lost 2 bases and J 4 bases, leaving 11 bases between the germline ends. CDR1 and CDR2 from the germline V gene are LGHDT and YNNKEL (reference sequence). This CDR3 contains 14 residues. CDR3 sequence (DNA): TGTGCCAGCAGCCAACCGGGGATCAGCACTGAAGCTTTCTTT. This gives the protein CASSQPGISTEAFF.

This clone was seen a few times. The genes are TRBV6-1 and TRBJ2-5; 7 bases are shared with TRBD2. The V segment lost 1 base and the J segment 1 base; nucleotides outside the gene matches: 3. The CDR3 is made up of 15 amino acids. Germline CDR1 is MNHNS and CDR2 is SASEGT. The CDR3 spells CASSEGPGGQETQYF. DNA for the CDR3: TGTGCCAGCAGTGAAGGTCCGGGGGGCCAAGAGACCCAGTACTTC.

The rearrangement uses TRBV4-2 and TRBJ1-1; D possibly corresponds to TRBD1 (6 bases). V lost 0 bases and J 0 bases, leaving 11 bases between the germline ends. Germline-derived CDR1 and CDR2 are LGHNA and YNFKEQ. The CDR3 consists of 16 residues. The CDR3: CASSQDFQGMNTEAFF. CDR3 sequence (DNA): TGTGCCAGCAGCCAAGATTTTCAGGGGATGAACACTGAAGCTTTCTTT.

The gene calls are TRBV6-5 and TRBJ1-5; D possibly corresponds to TRBD1 (6 bases). CDR3 size: 15 residues. The V gene's germline CDR1 is MNHEY and CDR2 SVGAGI. Trimming took off 5 bases at V and 6 bases at J, with 17 bases between the two ends. This CDR3 is CASSLFRGQVQPQHF. Written as DNA, the CDR3 is TGTGCCAGCAGTCTCTTCCGGGGGCAGGTTCAGCCCCAGCATTTT.

This clone was recorded a few times. The V and J genes are TRBV28 and TRBJ2-7, with D possibly TRBD1 on 5 matching bases. The germline gives CDR1 MDHEN, CDR2 SYDVKM. Trimming took 6 bases from V and 2 from J, leaving 17 bases between them. CDR3 length: 15 residues. DNA of the CDR3: TGTGCCAGCAGGACACCCTCAGGGCGAGCCTACGAGCAGTACTTC. This encodes CASRTPSGRAYEQYF.

This clone was recorded once. The rearrangement uses TRBV30 and TRBJ1-1, with D unresolved. CDR3 length: 12 residues. V lost 4 bases, J lost 1 base, and 7 bases lay in between. CDR1 is GTSNPN, CDR2 SVGIG, per germline (reference sequence). The CDR3 protein is CAWTQTNTEAFF. For the CDR3, the DNA is TGTGCCTGGACACAGACGAACACTGAAGCTTTCTTT.

The CDR3 bases are TGTGCTAGTGGTACTAGCGGGGAGACCCAGTACTTC. The encoded protein is CASGTSGETQYF. The chain couples TRBV12-5 to TRBJ2-5, with 9 bases lining up with TRBD2. This CDR3 spans 12 amino acids. The germline gives CDR1 LGHNT, CDR2 FRNRAP. Losses at the gene ends were 5 bases for V and 5 bases for J; bases not matched to a gene: 0.

The chain links TRBV5-5 to TRBJ2-5; no clear D. Between the trimmed V and J ends, which lost 0 bases and 3 bases, there was a span of 9 bases. Per germline, CDR1 SGHKS and CDR2 YYEKEE (reference sequence). The CDR3 runs to 14 residues. The CDR3 DNA follows: TGTGCCAGCAGCTTGGGTTTCGGCGAAGAGACCCAGTACTTC. Its translation: CASSLGFGEETQYF.

The chain employs TRBV6-1 and TRBJ2-7; D not certain. The CDR3 is 14 residues long. V was cut by 2 bases and J by 2 bases, with 10 bases left in between. Germline-derived CDR1 and CDR2 are MNHNS and SASEGT. CDR3 sequence: CASSEPYAAYEQYF. CDR3 DNA sequence: TGTGCCAGCAGTGAACCTTACGCCGCCTACGAGCAGTACTTC.

This rearrangement joins TRBV5-4 to TRBJ2-1, with TRBD2 matching 14 bases. Germline values: CDR1 SGHNT, CDR2 YYREEE (reference sequence). With 3 bases clipped from V and 9 bases from J, the junction kept 8 bases outside the gene matches. The CDR3 runs to 16 residues. CDR3 sequence (DNA): TGTGCCAGCAGCTCCGGGGGACTAGCGGGAGCCGGTGAGCAGTTCTTC. It encodes CASSSGGLAGAGEQFF.

This sequence joins TRBV5-1 and TRBJ2-4, with no clear D. This CDR3 comprises 18 residues. Trimming cost V 2 bases and J 3 bases, with 21 bases left between them. Per germline, CDR1 SGHRS and CDR2 YFSETQ. The CDR3 coding sequence is TGCGCCAGCAGCTTAAGTTATTACAGAGTCGATATCAAAAACATTCAGTACTTC. Translating gives CASSLSYYRVDIKNIQYF.

V is TRBV10-2 and J is TRBJ1-1, with D maybe TRBD1 (5 bases). Trimming stripped 6 bases from V and 2 bases from J, with 16 bases between. This CDR3 is built from 15 residues. Germline V gene data show CDR1 as WSHSY and CDR2 as SAAADI. The CDR3 DNA reads as TGCGCCAGCAGAAGATCCAGGGTCGGCAACACTGAAGCTTTCTTT. Its translation is CASRRSRVGNTEAFF.

This chain connects TRBV6-2 or TRBV6-3 to TRBJ1-5; D gene uncertain. The V end lost 2 bases, the J end lost 3 bases, and 14 bases lay between the germline ends. CDR1 MNHEY and CDR2 SVGEGT come from the germline V gene. This CDR3 is built from 16 residues. CDR3 nucleotide sequence: TGTGCCAGCAGTTACAACGGTGTAGATCCCAATCAGCCCCAGCATTTT. It yields the protein CASSYNGVDPNQPQHF.

The rearrangement links TRBV7-9 to TRBJ2-7, with 8 bases matching TRBD1. The CDR3 covers 14 residues. The V gene end was trimmed by 0 bases and the J gene end by 6 bases; junction bases not matched to a gene: 4. CDR1 and CDR2 (germline): SEHNR, FQNEAQ (reference sequence). The CDR3 spells CASSLAQGASEQYF. In nucleotides, the CDR3 is TGTGCCAGCAGCTTAGCTCAGGGGGCATCCGAGCAGTACTTC.

The chain is built from TRBV10-3 and TRBJ1-4; possibly TRBD1 for D (5 bases). With 4 bases removed from V and 6 bases from J, the gap between germline ends came to 9 bases. The length of the CDR3 is 13 residues. In germline, CDR1 is ENHRY, CDR2 SYGVKD. CDR3 bases: TGTGCCATCAGTGGAGGGACTGATGAAAAACTGTTTTTT. Translation gives CAISGGTDEKLFF.

This rearrangement joins TRBV3-1 (or the pseudogene TRBV3-2) to TRBJ2-3, with a tentative D call TRBD1 (5 bases). V was shortened by 7 bases and J by 8 bases, with 13 bases between the two germline ends. CDR1 is LGHDT, CDR2 YNNKEL, per germline (reference sequence). The CDR3 loop spans 12 amino acids. CDR3 amino acids: CASTDKGFTQYF. In nucleotides, the CDR3 is TGTGCCAGCACCGATAAGGGGTTTACGCAGTATTTT.

This chain joins TRBV19 and TRBJ1-6; the D gene is possibly TRBD1 (6 bases). The ends were cut back, 1 base at V and 7 bases at J, with 14 bases in the middle. The germline V gene encodes CDR1 LNHDA and CDR2 SQIVND (reference sequence). The CDR3 covers 16 residues. CDR3 in DNA: TGTGCCAGTAGTATAGGGGCCCAGGGGATGAATTCACCCCTCCACTTT. Translation: CASSIGAQGMNSPLHF. The whole variable domain, filled in from reference TRBV19 and TRBJ1-6, reads DGGITQSPKYLFRKEGQNVTLSCEQNLNHDAMYWYRQDPGQGLRLIYYSQIVNDFQKGDIAEGYSVSREKKESFPLTVTSAQKNPTAFYLCASSIGAQGMNSPLHFGNGTRLTVT.

The chain is built from TRBV24-1 and TRBJ2-3; the D gene is possibly TRBD1 (5 bases). V gave up 5 bases and J gave up 0 bases, with 11 bases separating them. The germline V gene has CDR1 KGHDR and CDR2 SFDVKD. This CDR3 comprises 15 residues. The CDR3 region has the DNA TGTGCCACCAGTGGACGACAGATAAGCACAGATACGCAGTATTTT. Residues: CATSGRQISTDTQYF.

Notes on this clone: The same CDR3 arises from other DNA sequences in this sample as well. This chain uses TRBV30 with TRBJ2-2, with 11 bases matching TRBD1. J was trimmed by 5 bases and V by 5 bases; bases with no gene match: 4. The germline gives CDR1 GTSNPN, CDR2 SVGIG (reference sequence). This CDR3 region has 14 residues. CDR3 in DNA: TGTGCCTGGTCGCGGGACAGGGGGACCGGGGAGCTGTTTTTT. Its translation: CAWSRDRGTGELFF.

This rearrangement joins TRBV5-1 to TRBJ2-7, with TRBD2 matching 8 bases. The CDR3 is 14 amino acids. CDR1 and CDR2 (germline): SGHRS, YFSETQ. Trimming took 2 bases from V and 6 from J; bases not matched to a gene: 7. In DNA form, the CDR3 reads TGCGCCAGCAGCTTAGACGGGAGGGCGGTCGAGCAGTACTTC. Protein product: CASSLDGRAVEQYF.

The V and J genes are TRBV7-3 and TRBJ2-3; 7 bases align to TRBD1. The CDR3 loop spans 14 amino acids. The germline gives CDR1 SGHTA, CDR2 FQGTGA. The trim removed 5 bases at V and 2 bases at J, leaving 4 bases unmatched. In DNA, the CDR3 is TGTGCCAGCAGCCAAGGGGGCAACACAGATACGCAGTATTTT. Amino acid sequence: CASSQGGNTDTQYF.

The rearrangement links TRBV19 to TRBJ1-2, with a tentative D call TRBD1 (5 bases). The V end was cut by 2 bases, the J end by 5 bases, with 9 bases between. The CDR3 totals 13 residues. The V gene's germline CDR1 is LNHDA and CDR2 SQIVND (reference sequence). CDR3 DNA: TGTGCCAGTAGTATACAGGGCTGGTATGGCTACACCTTC. It is translated as CASSIQGWYGYTF.

V gene TRBV19 combines with J gene TRBJ1-1; TRBD1 matches at 7 bases. The CDR3 length is 14 residues. J was trimmed by 6 bases and V by 5 bases; bases with no gene match: 9. CDR1 and CDR2 (germline): LNHDA, SQIVND (reference sequence). The CDR3 loop reads CASSRTTGTAEAFF. Here the CDR3 DNA reads TGTGCCAGTAGTCGAACCACGGGGACAGCTGAAGCTTTCTTT.